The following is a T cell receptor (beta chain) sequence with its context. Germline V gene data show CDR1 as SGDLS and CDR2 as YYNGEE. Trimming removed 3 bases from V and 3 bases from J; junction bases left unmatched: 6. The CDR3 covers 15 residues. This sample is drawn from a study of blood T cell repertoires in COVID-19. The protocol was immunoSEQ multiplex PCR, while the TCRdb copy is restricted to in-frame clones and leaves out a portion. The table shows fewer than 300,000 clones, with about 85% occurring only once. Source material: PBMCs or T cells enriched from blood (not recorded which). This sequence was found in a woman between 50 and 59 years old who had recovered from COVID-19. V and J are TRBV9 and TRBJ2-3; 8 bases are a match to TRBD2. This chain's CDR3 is CASSAISGTTDTQYF. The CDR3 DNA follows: TGTGCCAGCAGCGCGATTAGCGGGACTACAGATACGCAGTATTTT. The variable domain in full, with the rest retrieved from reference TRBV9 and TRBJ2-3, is DSGVTQTPKHLITATGQRVTLRCSPRSGDLSVYWYQQSLDQGLQFLIQYYNGEERAKGNILERFSAQQFPDLHSELNLSSLELGDSALYFCASSAISGTTDTQYFGPGTRLTVL.